The rows below give T cell receptor beta chains drawn from one sample of a study of memory CD4+ T cells and cytomegalovirus serostatus. Generated by immunoSEQ multiplex PCR, the TCRdb table keeps only in-frame clones and is missing some. Of some 64,000 clones detected, around 83% appear once; the ten largest clones hold around 0.9%. The sequencing sample was made of memory CD4+ T cells from blood. The receptors come from an adult in good health and CMV-seronegative. Both conserved end residues are part of each CDR3. A D gene is named only where the DNA matches it firmly. Clone size is given for some rows only: seen once, a few or many times, or a class if the clone is expanded.

d_gene: -
j_gene: TRBJ2-2
abundance: -
len: 14
v_gene: TRBV6-1
CDR3nt: TGTGCCAGCAGTGACAGGGGAGGCACCGGGGAGCTGTTTTTT
CDR3aa: CASSDRGGTGELFF

d_gene: TRBD1
j_gene: TRBJ2-5
abundance: -
len: 15
v_gene: TRBV5-1
CDR3nt: TGCGCCAGCAGCTTCCGGGACAGGGTACGGGAGACCCAGTACTTC
CDR3aa: CASSFRDRVRETQYF

d_gene: TRBD2
j_gene: TRBJ2-2
abundance: -
len: 16
v_gene: TRBV19
CDR3nt: TGTGCCAGTAGTTCAAAGCGGGAGGGCGACACCGGGGAGCTGTTTTTT
CDR3aa: CASSSKREGDTGELFF

d_gene: -
j_gene: TRBJ2-7
abundance: -
len: 14
v_gene: TRBV4-2
CDR3nt: TGTGCCAGCAGCCAAGCGGGTGGACCCGGCGAGCAGTACTTC
CDR3aa: CASSQAGGPGEQYF

d_gene: -
j_gene: TRBJ2-7
abundance: -
len: 15
v_gene: TRBV5-1
CDR3nt: TGCGCCAGCAGCCTAGCCGGGGGTCCCTACTACGAGCAGTACTTC
CDR3aa: CASSLAGGPYYEQYF

d_gene: TRBD1
j_gene: TRBJ1-2
abundance: -
len: 17
v_gene: TRBV19
CDR3nt: TGTGCCAGTAGTACCCCGGACAGGGGGAAACCTATGTGGGGCTACACCTTC
CDR3aa: CASSTPDRGKPMWGYTF

d_gene: -
j_gene: TRBJ1-1
abundance: medium-sized
len: 12
v_gene: TRBV14
CDR3nt: TGTGCCAGCAGTTCGAAGTATACTGAAGCTTTCTTT
CDR3aa: CASSSKYTEAFF

d_gene: TRBD1
j_gene: TRBJ1-5
abundance: once
len: 14
v_gene: TRBV10-3
CDR3nt: TGTGCCGCCAAGGGGACAGCGTCTAATCAGCCCCAGCATTTT
CDR3aa: CAAKGTASNQPQHF

d_gene: TRBD1
j_gene: TRBJ2-7
abundance: few
len: 12
v_gene: TRBV18
CDR3nt: TGTGCCAGCTCACCGGACAGGGTAGGGCAGTACTTC
CDR3aa: CASSPDRVGQYF

d_gene: -
j_gene: TRBJ2-7
abundance: -
len: 15
v_gene: TRBV27
CDR3nt: TGTGCCAGCAGTCTGCAACTCTATAGGTCGGCCGAGCAGTACTTC
CDR3aa: CASSLQLYRSAEQYF

d_gene: -
j_gene: TRBJ2-3
abundance: -
len: 15
v_gene: TRBV9
CDR3nt: TGTGCCAGCAGCCCTGGGGGGGGGCGCACAGATACGCAGTATTTT
CDR3aa: CASSPGGGRTDTQYF

d_gene: -
j_gene: TRBJ1-3
abundance: -
len: 13
v_gene: TRBV27
CDR3nt: TGTGCCAGCAGTCCCCGACGGGGAAACACCATATATTTT
CDR3aa: CASSPRRGNTIYF

d_gene: -
j_gene: TRBJ2-3
abundance: -
len: 14
v_gene: TRBV14
CDR3nt: TGTGCCAGCAGCCCCACCGTCTCCACAGATACGCAGTATTTT
CDR3aa: CASSPTVSTDTQYF

d_gene: -
j_gene: TRBJ2-1
abundance: -
len: 15
v_gene: TRBV6-1
CDR3nt: TGTGCCAGCAGTGATGACTTCCTGGTATACAATGAGCAGTTCTTC
CDR3aa: CASSDDFLVYNEQFF